The rows below give T cell receptor beta chains drawn from one sample of a study of shared clonotypes between healthy human individuals. The data were produced by immunoSEQ multiplex PCR, yet TCRdb's version contains in-frame clones alone and is incomplete. Of roughly 2.5 million clones detected, approximately 92% appear once; the ten largest clones hold over 0.12%. The sequencing sample was made of naive CD4+ T cells sorted from blood. Receptors originate from a man aged 18-30 years in good health. CDR3s include the opening cysteine and the closing phenylalanine or tryptophan. D genes are given only for firm matches. Clone size appears in some rows only: once, few, many, or a class for an expanded clone.

J: TRBJ2-2
D: NA
V: TRBV10-3
size: NA
CDR3: CAIRAGANTGELFF
DNA: TGTGCCATCAGGGCCGGGGCGAACACCGGGGAGCTGTTTTTT

J: TRBJ2-7
D: NA
V: TRBV4-1
size: NA
CDR3: CASSQGSGPTYEQYF
DNA: TGCGCCAGCAGCCAAGGATCAGGACCCACCTACGAGCAGTACTTC

J: TRBJ2-3
D: TRBD2
V: TRBV6-4
size: NA
CDR3: CASSDTSGTDTQYF
DNA: TGTGCCAGCAGTGACACTAGCGGCACAGATACGCAGTATTTT

J: TRBJ2-7
D: NA
V: TRBV2
size: NA
CDR3: CASRADSQRNEQYF
DNA: TGTGCCAGCAGGGCTGACAGCCAGCGGAACGAGCAGTACTTC

J: TRBJ1-5
D: NA
V: TRBV27
size: once
CDR3: CASSLSVGQPQHF
DNA: TGTGCCAGCAGTTTATCGGTTGGTCAGCCCCAGCATTTT

J: TRBJ2-7
D: NA
V: TRBV7-2
size: NA
CDR3: CASSSGPPRFEQYF
DNA: TGTGCCAGCAGCTCGGGACCGCCTCGGTTCGAGCAGTACTTC

J: TRBJ2-6
D: NA
V: TRBV6-1
size: NA
CDR3: CASSVAGPGANVLTF
DNA: TGTGCCAGCAGCGTCGCGGGCCCTGGGGCCAACGTCCTGACTTTC

J: TRBJ2-1
D: NA
V: TRBV6-5
size: NA
CDR3: CASTRVAEFDEQFF
DNA: TGTGCCAGCACCAGGGTGGCTGAATTCGATGAGCAGTTCTTC

J: TRBJ2-5
D: NA
V: TRBV19
size: NA
CDR3: CASSVVTGKEETQYF
DNA: TGTGCCAGTAGTGTTGTAACAGGGAAGGAGGAGACCCAGTACTTC

J: TRBJ1-5
D: TRBD1
V: TRBV7-2
size: NA
CDR3: CASSVQTGVNQPQHF
DNA: TGTGCCAGCAGCGTCCAGACAGGGGTCAATCAGCCCCAGCATTTT

J: TRBJ2-1
D: TRBD1
V: TRBV29-1
size: NA
CDR3: CSVARGRYNEQFF
DNA: TGCAGCGTTGCAAGGGGGCGGTACAATGAGCAGTTCTTC

J: TRBJ2-1
D: NA
V: TRBV7-9
size: NA
CDR3: CASAESSYNEQFF
DNA: TGTGCCAGCGCGGAAAGCTCCTACAATGAGCAGTTCTTC

J: TRBJ2-1
D: NA
V: TRBV7-2
size: NA
CDR3: CASSSDARPLNEQFF
DNA: TGTGCCAGCAGCTCGGACGCAAGACCCCTCAATGAGCAGTTCTTC

J: TRBJ2-1
D: TRBD2
V: TRBV5-1
size: NA
CDR3: CASSHSGGAVYNEQFF
DNA: TGCGCCAGCAGCCATAGCGGGGGGGCTGTCTACAATGAGCAGTTCTTC

J: TRBJ1-5
D: NA
V: TRBV15
size: NA
CDR3: CATSPQGNQPQHF
DNA: TGTGCCACCAGCCCCCAGGGCAATCAGCCCCAGCATTTT

J: TRBJ1-2
D: NA
V: TRBV30
size: NA
CDR3: CAWIGGPNYGYTF
DNA: TGTGCCTGGATCGGGGGACCCAACTATGGCTACACCTTC

J: TRBJ1-1
D: NA
V: TRBV7-3
size: NA
CDR3: CASSLVTEGEAFF
DNA: TGTGCCAGCAGCTTAGTCACAGAGGGTGAAGCTTTCTTT

J: TRBJ1-1
D: TRBD1
V: TRBV5-8
size: NA
CDR3: CASSKWVEQGNFAEAFF
DNA: TGTGCCAGCAGTAAATGGGTCGAACAGGGGAATTTCGCTGAAGCTTTCTTT

J: TRBJ1-4
D: NA
V: TRBV6-5
size: once
CDR3: CASSYSQGMKLFF
DNA: TGTGCCAGCAGTTACTCGCAGGGAATGAAACTGTTTTTT

J: TRBJ2-7
D: NA
V: TRBV5-1
size: NA
CDR3: CASSLMGGDSYEQYF
DNA: TGCGCCAGCAGCTTGATGGGAGGCGACTCCTACGAGCAGTACTTC

J: TRBJ2-1
D: NA
V: TRBV10-3
size: NA
CDR3: CAIRGAGQRYNEQFF
DNA: TGTGCCATCAGGGGGGCGGGACAGCGTTACAATGAGCAGTTCTTC

J: TRBJ2-7
D: NA
V: TRBV7-2
size: NA
CDR3: CASSLAQGQYEQYF
DNA: TGTGCCAGCAGCTTAGCGCAGGGCCAATACGAGCAGTACTTC